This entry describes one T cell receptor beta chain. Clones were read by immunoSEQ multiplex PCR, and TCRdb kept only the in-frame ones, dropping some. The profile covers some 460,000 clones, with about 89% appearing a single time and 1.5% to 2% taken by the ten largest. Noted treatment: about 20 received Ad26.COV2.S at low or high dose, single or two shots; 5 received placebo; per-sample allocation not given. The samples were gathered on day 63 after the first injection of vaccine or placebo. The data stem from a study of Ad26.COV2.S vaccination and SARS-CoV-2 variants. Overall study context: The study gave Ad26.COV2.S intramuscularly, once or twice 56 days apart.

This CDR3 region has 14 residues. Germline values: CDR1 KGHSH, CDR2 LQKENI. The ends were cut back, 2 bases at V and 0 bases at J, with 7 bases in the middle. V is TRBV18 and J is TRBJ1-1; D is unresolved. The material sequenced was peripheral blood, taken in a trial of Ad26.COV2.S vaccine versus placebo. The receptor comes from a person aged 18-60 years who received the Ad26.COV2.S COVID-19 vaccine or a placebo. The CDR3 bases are TGTGCCAGCTCACCATTAGAGATGAACACTGAAGCTTTCTTT. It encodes CASSPLEMNTEAFF.